This entry is about one T cell receptor beta chain. The antigen is unknown. Germline V lookup: CDR1 GTSNPN, CDR2 SVGIG (reference sequence). The CDR3 is 14 amino acids. The V segment lost 4 bases and the J segment 5 bases; nucleotides outside the gene matches: 11. TCRdb keeps only in-frame clones here, not all; method: immunoSEQ multiplex PCR. Of about 2.4 million clones listed, around nine tenths were seen once; the top ten hold over 0.12%. This entry is derived from a study of shared clonotypes between healthy human individuals. The study, taken as a whole, reports: Only blood samples were collected, and tissue repertoires likely differ. Naive CD4 clonotypes were shared across several donors at 5% to 6%.

This sequence joins TRBV30 and TRBJ2-7; 7 bases fit TRBD2. The sequencing input was naive CD4+ T cells sorted from blood. Subset defined: CD45RA+ positively selected. This sequence originates from a man aged 18 to 30 in good health. The CDR3 spells CAWTMGEGSHEQYF. The CDR3, as DNA: TGTGCCTGGACCATGGGGGAGGGGTCCCACGAGCAGTACTTC. Combining the CDR3 with reference TRBV30 and TRBJ2-7 gives the whole variable domain SQTIHQWPATLVQPVGSPLSLECTVEGTSNPNLYWYRQAAGRGLQLLFYSVGIGQISSEVPQNLSASRPQDRQFILSSKKLLLSDSGFYLCAWTMGEGSHEQYFGPGTRLTVT.